The next 8 T cell receptor beta chains were all read from a single sample in a study of a mutant IDH1 vaccine in newly diagnosed glioma. Time point given: baseline, week 1 (first vaccination visit). Noted treatment: pre-vaccination baseline after standard-of-care therapy. Assay: immunoSEQ multiplex PCR; the TCRdb copy retains only in-frame clones and omits some. The data hold roughly 51,000 clones, with just over 85% observed a single time. The starting material was PBMCs, obtained from a glioma patient treated with radiotherapy, temozolomide or both. These receptors all stem from a man aged 35-49 years with glioma.

The V and J genes are TRBV11-1 and TRBJ2-5; D not certain. This CDR3 is 15 amino acids long. Deletions cut 1 base from V and 5 bases from J, with 14 bases between. Germline values: CDR1 SGHAT, CDR2 FQDESV (reference sequence). The CDR3 here is CASSLGHYPSETQYF. For the CDR3, the DNA is TGTGCCAGCAGCTTAGGGCACTACCCGTCGGAGACCCAGTACTTC. The full variable domain, completed using reference TRBV11-1 and TRBJ2-5, is EAEVAQSPRYKITEKSQAVAFWCDPISGHATLYWYRQILGQGPELLVQFQDESVVDDSQLPKDRFSAERLKGVDSTLKIQPAELGDSAMYLCASSLGHYPSETQYFGPGTRLLVL.

V is TRBV7-3 and J is TRBJ2-5, with D possibly being TRBD1 (6 bases). The CDR3 spans 14 residues. The V gene lost 5 bases and the J gene lost 2 bases, with 12 bases spanning the gap. Looked up from germline, CDR1 is SGHTA and CDR2 is FQGTGA. DNA of the CDR3: TGTGCCAGCAGCGTACAGGGCGCTCAAGAGACCCAGTACTTC. The encoded protein is CASSVQGAQETQYF.

The table lists this clone with a count of one. The genes are TRBV5-1 and TRBJ2-1; perhaps TRBD2 as D (6 bases). V dropped 3 bases and J dropped 5 bases, with 18 bases sitting between them. The CDR3 runs to 16 residues. Germline V gene data show CDR1 as SGHRS and CDR2 as YFSETQ. The CDR3 coding sequence is TGCGCCAGCAGCTCAACCGTAGCGGTACCAGACAATGAGCAGTTCTTC. This encodes CASSSTVAVPDNEQFF.

Only a few counts were recorded for this clone. The CDR3 reads CASSLVLGTEAFF. In nucleotides, the CDR3 is TGTGCCAGCAGCTTAGTTCTGGGGACGGAGGCTTTCTTT. This chain joins TRBV7-2 and TRBJ1-1; possible D gene TRBD1, 5 bases. The CDR3 is 13 amino acids. V shed 1 base and J shed 11 bases, with 14 bases lying between them. From germline, CDR1 is SGHTA and CDR2 FQGNSA.

V usage is TRBV4-1 and J usage is TRBJ2-7; 7 bases agree with TRBD1. Germline V lookup: CDR1 MGHRA, CDR2 YSYEKL. V trimming: 4 bases; J trimming: 6 bases; junction bases outside the gene matches: 18. The CDR3 runs to 17 residues. CDR3: CASSRLGIRQGKSEQYF. CDR3 bases: TGCGCCAGCAGCCGACTCGGGATCAGACAGGGAAAATCCGAGCAGTACTTC.

The J gene is TRBJ2-1, the V gene TRBV7-9, with TRBD2 matching over 8 bases. J gave up 5 bases and V 3 bases, and 3 bases lay outside the gene matches. Per germline, CDR1 SEHNR and CDR2 FQNEAQ (reference sequence). There are 14 residues in the CDR3. This CDR3 reads CASSFRGGNNEQFF. In nucleotides, the CDR3 is TGTGCCAGCAGCTTCCGGGGGGGGAACAATGAGCAGTTCTTC.

The rearrangement joins TRBV12-5 to TRBJ1-5; weak D call: TRBD1 (6 bases). The CDR3 contains 16 residues. Germline V gene sequence: CDR1 LGHNT, CDR2 FRNRAP. Trimming cost V 1 base and J 2 bases, with 12 bases left between them. The CDR3 protein is CASGLEVGGGNQPQHF. DNA for the CDR3: TGTGCTAGTGGTTTGGAGGTAGGGGGAGGCAATCAGCCCCAGCATTTT.

The chain is built from TRBV5-6 and TRBJ2-1, with D unclear. V shed 0 bases and J shed 0 bases, with 10 bases lying between them. In germline, CDR1 is SGHDT, CDR2 YYEEEE. The CDR3 totals 16 residues. In DNA form, the CDR3 reads TGTGCCAGCAGCTTGGTTGTGAGAAGCTCCTACAATGAGCAGTTCTTC. Its protein product is CASSLVVRSSYNEQFF.